A single sample is the source of the 29 T cell receptor beta chains below, sequenced in a study of cytomegalovirus exposure and HLA in healthy donors. The PCR contained 60 Vbeta and 13 Jbeta primers. Sequencing used immunoSEQ multiplex PCR; TCRdb keeps in-frame clones, though not all of them. The table shows some 130,000 clones, with roughly 85% occurring only once. Sequencing input: PBMCs. All receptors come from a woman in her twenties or thirties in good health and CMV-seropositive.

This chain connects TRBV28 to TRBJ1-1, with TRBD1 identical over 8 bases. Trimming cost V 6 bases and J 2 bases; bases outside gene matches: 11. Germline V CDR1 and CDR2: MDHEN, SYDVKM. CDR3 size: 16 residues. CDR3 in DNA: TGTGCCAGCAGCCGCCCCTTTGGGACAGGTAACACTGAAGCTTTCTTT. Its translation is CASSRPFGTGNTEAFF.

The chain recombines TRBV2 with TRBJ2-7, with TRBD1 matching 8 bases. This CDR3 is built from 13 residues. CDR1 is SNHLY and CDR2 is FYNNEI in the germline V gene. J gave up 3 bases and V 11 bases, and 9 bases lay outside the gene matches. Here the CDR3 reads CASSDRGFYEQYF. The CDR3, as DNA: TGTGCCTCCTCTGACAGGGGCTTCTACGAGCAGTACTTC. Full variable domain (outside the CDR3, taken from reference TRBV2 and TRBJ2-7): EPEVTQTPSHQVTQMGQEVILRCVPISNHLYFYWYRQILGQKVEFLVSFYNNEISEKSEIFDDQFSVERPDGSNFTLKIRSTKLEDSAMYFCASSDRGFYEQYFGPGTRLTVT.

This chain uses TRBV6-5 with TRBJ2-1, with TRBD2 as a possible D gene (5 bases). Germline V lookup: CDR1 MNHEY, CDR2 SVGAGI. V dropped 0 bases and J dropped 5 bases, with 14 bases sitting between them. The CDR3 has 16 amino acids. CDR3 in DNA: TGTGCCAGCAGTTACTCGAGGCTCCCCGGGGACAATGAGCAGTTCTTC. As protein: CASSYSRLPGDNEQFF.

V gene TRBV7-2 combines with J gene TRBJ2-7; D is perhaps TRBD2 (6 bases). V dropped 3 bases and J dropped 6 bases, with 12 bases sitting between them. Germline assignment: CDR1 SGHTA and CDR2 FQGNSA. The CDR3 runs to 13 residues. The CDR3 region has the DNA TGTGCCAGCAGCTTCCCCTCTAGCGTCGAGCAGTACTTC. Translated, it gives CASSFPSSVEQYF.

The rearrangement uses TRBV27 and TRBJ2-7; possible D gene TRBD1, 6 bases. V lost 5 bases and J lost 0, with 23 bases in between. This CDR3 spans 18 amino acids. The germline gives CDR1 MNHEY, CDR2 SMNVEV (reference sequence). The DNA for the CDR3 is TGTGCCAGCAGTATCCTTATTTCCCGAGGGGGTAACTCCTACGAGCAGTACTTC. This codes for CASSILISRGGNSYEQYF.

V gene TRBV18 combines with J gene TRBJ1-6, with 7 bases identical to TRBD1. From germline, CDR1 is KGHSH and CDR2 LQKENI. The ends lost 6 bases at V and 7 bases at J; junction bases unmatched: 9. There are 15 residues in the CDR3. Here the CDR3 DNA reads TGTGCCAGCTCCCCTAGGACAGGTTGGAATTCACCCCTCCACTTT. Protein: CASSPRTGWNSPLHF.

V and J are TRBV7-2 and TRBJ1-2, with TRBD1 matching 9 bases. The germline gives CDR1 SGHTA, CDR2 FQGNSA. Trimming took 2 bases from V and 4 from J; bases not matched to a gene: 2. The CDR3 is made up of 14 amino acids. CDR3 residues: CASSLRDRVYGYTF. CDR3 coding DNA: TGTGCCAGCAGCTTAAGGGACAGGGTCTATGGCTACACCTTC.

This clone came up once. The chain uses TRBV2 and TRBJ2-3; D may be TRBD2 (5 bases). CDR1 is SNHLY, CDR2 FYNNEI, per germline. The CDR3 contains 13 residues. The V end was cut by 8 bases, the J end by 3 bases, with 12 bases between. DNA for the CDR3: TGTGCCAGCGGAGGCCCTTCGACAGATACGCAGTATTTT. Translated, it gives CASGGPSTDTQYF.

This chain links TRBV19 with TRBJ1-6; 7 nucleotides match TRBD1. Germline V CDR1 and CDR2: LNHDA, SQIVND (reference sequence). V gave up 3 bases and J gave up 10 bases; unmatched junction bases: 6. The CDR3 has 14 residues. CDR3 in DNA: TGTGCCAGTAGTATTGACAGGGTGGGATCACCCCTCCACTTT. Amino acid sequence: CASSIDRVGSPLHF.

This clone was recorded only once. The rearrangement uses TRBV4-1 and TRBJ2-3; 7 bases line up with TRBD1. From germline, CDR1 is MGHRA and CDR2 YSYEKL. The CDR3 consists of 16 residues. The V gene end was trimmed by 2 bases and the J gene end by 2 bases; junction bases not matched to a gene: 7. The CDR3 sequence is CASSQSGTEITDTQYF. The CDR3 DNA is TGCGCCAGCAGCCAATCCGGGACAGAAATCACAGATACGCAGTATTTT.

This chain connects TRBV11-2 to TRBJ1-2, with D hard to call. The CDR3 covers 15 residues. Germline V gives CDR1 SGHAT, CDR2 FQNNGV. Trimming cost V 3 bases and J 2 bases, with 13 bases left between them. DNA of the CDR3: TGTGCCAGCAGCTTGTTTATGGACTCCAACTATGGCTACACCTTC. The encoded protein is CASSLFMDSNYGYTF.

This rearrangement joins TRBV5-1 to TRBJ2-3, with TRBD2 matching over 11 bases. CDR3 length: 16 residues. Germline V CDR1 and CDR2: SGHRS, YFSETQ. The V and J ends lost 3 bases and 1 base, in that order; junction bases with no gene match: 4. In nucleotides, the CDR3 is TGCGCCAGCAGCTCTTTAGCGGGGGGGCGCACAGATACGCAGTATTTT. It yields the protein CASSSLAGGRTDTQYF.

V gene TRBV6-1 combines with J gene TRBJ2-1; D may be TRBD1 (8 bases). The CDR3 contains 16 residues. Germline V gene lookup returns CDR1 MNHNS and CDR2 SASEGT. With 2 bases removed from V and 8 bases from J, the gap between germline ends came to 19 bases. Here the CDR3 DNA reads TGTGCCAGCAGTGAAAGGGGGCAGGGGGCGGGGGATGAGCAGTTCTTC. This gives the protein CASSERGQGAGDEQFF.

This clone came up a few times. V is TRBV19 and J is TRBJ2-5; 8 nucleotides match TRBD1. The CDR3 spans 15 residues. Germline CDR1 LNHDA, CDR2 SQIVND (reference sequence). The ends lost 9 bases at V and 4 bases at J; junction bases unmatched: 13. The CDR3: CASSTPDRGPETQYF. CDR3 DNA sequence: TGTGCCAGCTCAACTCCCGACAGGGGACCAGAGACCCAGTACTTC.

The chain couples TRBV7-9 to TRBJ2-7, with TRBD2 matching over 11 bases. Germline V gene lookup returns CDR1 SEHNR and CDR2 FQNEAQ (reference sequence). The CDR3 loop spans 15 amino acids. Unmatched junction bases numbered 7, after V lost 4 bases and J lost 5 bases. The CDR3 bases are TGTGCCAGCAGCTCCCCGACTAGCGGGAAAAACGAGCAGTACTTC. Its translation: CASSSPTSGKNEQYF.

The chain employs TRBV28 and TRBJ1-2; D is possibly TRBD1 (5 bases). The V end lost 2 bases, the J end lost 3 bases, and 13 bases lay between the germline ends. The germline V gene encodes CDR1 MDHEN and CDR2 SYDVKM. The CDR3 extends over 15 amino acids. The CDR3 spells CASSLGRGGDYGYTF. The CDR3 region has the DNA TGTGCCAGCAGTTTAGGCCGGGGGGGGGACTATGGCTACACCTTC.

V gene TRBV25-1 combines with J gene TRBJ1-6, with TRBD1 as a possible D gene (6 bases). With 2 bases removed from V and 10 bases from J, the gap between germline ends came to 15 bases. The germline gives CDR1 MGHDK, CDR2 SYGVNS. The CDR3 extends over 15 amino acids. The CDR3 nucleotides are TGTGCCAGCAGTGAAGTTGGGGGGGGGCGGTCACCCCTCCACTTT. This gives the protein CASSEVGGGRSPLHF.

The chain recombines TRBV5-1 with TRBJ2-5, with 11 positions matching TRBD2. Trimming cost V 0 bases and J 7 bases; bases outside gene matches: 5. CDR3 size: 15 residues. Germline V gene lookup returns CDR1 SGHRS and CDR2 YFSETQ. The chain's CDR3 is CASSLALAGGGTQYF. The CDR3 DNA is TGCGCCAGCAGCTTGGCCTTAGCGGGAGGGGGGACCCAGTACTTC.

The chain carries TRBV27 and TRBJ2-7; a possible D gene is TRBD1 (6 bases). V dropped 6 bases and J dropped 2 bases, with 17 bases sitting between them. Germline assignment: CDR1 MNHEY and CDR2 SMNVEV (reference sequence). This CDR3 has 15 residues. CDR3 DNA sequence: TGTGCCAGCAGCCGCACTCCGGGACAAGCCTACGAGCAGTACTTC. Translated, it gives CASSRTPGQAYEQYF.

The chain carries TRBV5-1 and TRBJ2-2; TRBD1 agrees at 8 bases. Germline lookup yields CDR1 SGHRS and CDR2 YFSETQ. Losses at the gene ends were 3 bases for V and 2 bases for J; bases not matched to a gene: 3. This CDR3 has 15 amino acids. The DNA of the CDR3 is TGCGCCAGCAGCTCGGACAGGGCCAACACCGGGGAGCTGTTTTTT. Translated: CASSSDRANTGELFF.

The rearrangement joins TRBV28 to TRBJ2-7; possible D gene TRBD2, 6 bases. Germline V gene data show CDR1 as MDHEN and CDR2 as SYDVKM. The CDR3 sequence is 14 residues long. With 2 bases removed from V and 4 bases from J, the gap between germline ends came to 12 bases. CDR3: CASSLSQGGYEQYF. CDR3 sequence (DNA): TGTGCCAGCAGTTTAAGTCAGGGAGGTTACGAGCAGTACTTC.

The chain recombines TRBV19 with TRBJ1-2; 9 nucleotides match TRBD1. There are 14 residues in the CDR3. CDR1 and CDR2 from the germline V gene are LNHDA and SQIVND (reference sequence). J gave up 6 bases and V 6 bases, and 8 bases lay outside the gene matches. The CDR3 region is CASSYRDRENGYTF. The CDR3, as DNA: TGTGCCAGTAGCTACCGGGACAGGGAGAATGGCTACACCTTC.

This chain links TRBV15 with TRBJ2-5, with a tentative D call TRBD2 (6 bases). There are 17 residues in the CDR3. Trimming pared 1 base from V and 4 bases from J, leaving 19 bases between. The germline V gene has CDR1 LNHNV and CDR2 YYDKDF (reference sequence). CDR3 protein: CATSRVFRSSASETQYF. For the CDR3, the DNA is TGTGCCACCAGCAGAGTGTTTCGGTCTAGCGCCTCAGAGACCCAGTACTTC.

This chain links TRBV18 with TRBJ2-3; tentatively, D is TRBD1 (5 bases). Per the germline V gene, CDR1 is KGHSH and CDR2 is LQKENI. The CDR3 runs 14 residues. Trimming cost V 0 bases and J 5 bases, with 9 bases left between them. The CDR3 nucleotides read TGTGCCAGCTCACCACCGTCTAGGGGAGATACGCAGTATTTT. It specifies CASSPPSRGDTQYF.

This clone was seen only a few times. V gene TRBV30 combines with J gene TRBJ2-7, with D maybe TRBD1 (5 bases). The CDR3 contains 13 residues. The V and J ends lost 0 bases and 2 bases respectively, with 8 bases between them. Germline V CDR1 and CDR2: GTSNPN, SVGIG (reference sequence). This CDR3 is CAWSVDKTYEQYF. The DNA for the CDR3 is TGTGCCTGGAGTGTGGACAAGACCTACGAGCAGTACTTC.

CDR3 residues: CAWSEGGVYEQYF. The DNA of the CDR3 is TGTGCCTGGAGTGAGGGGGGGGTATACGAGCAGTACTTC. This chain connects TRBV30 to TRBJ2-7, with TRBD2 as a possible D gene (7 bases). Trimming left V 1 base short and J 4 bases short, with 11 bases between. This CDR3 has 13 residues. The V gene's germline CDR1 is GTSNPN and CDR2 SVGIG (reference sequence).

The chain couples TRBV10-2 to TRBJ1-1; D possibly corresponds to TRBD1 (6 bases). The CDR3 loop spans 16 amino acids. V gave up 3 bases and J gave up 3 bases, with 17 bases separating them. Germline V gene sequence: CDR1 WSHSY, CDR2 SAAADI. The CDR3 DNA follows: TGCGCCAGCAGTGACCCCGAGGACAGTCCAGACACTGAAGCTTTCTTT. Residues: CASSDPEDSPDTEAFF.

The chain combines TRBV19 with TRBJ1-1; 7 bases are shared with TRBD1. The CDR3 totals 12 residues. Per germline, CDR1 LNHDA and CDR2 SQIVND (reference sequence). The ends lost 10 bases at V and 4 bases at J; junction bases unmatched: 6. The CDR3 loop is CATRTGSTEAFF. In DNA form, the CDR3 reads TGTGCCACCCGGACAGGAAGCACTGAAGCTTTCTTT. Full variable domain (remainder filled in from reference TRBV19 and TRBJ1-1): DGGITQSPKYLFRKEGQNVTLSCEQNLNHDAMYWYRQDPGQGLRLIYYSQIVNDFQKGDIAEGYSVSREKKESFPLTVTSAQKNPTAFYLCATRTGSTEAFFGQGTRLTVV.

CDR3 DNA sequence: TGTGCCAGCAGCTTAATGGGACAGGGGGCTGACACCATATATTTT. It codes for CASSLMGQGADTIYF. V and J are TRBV7-2 and TRBJ1-3, with 12 bases lining up with TRBD1. The CDR3 is 15 residues long. From germline, CDR1 is SGHTA and CDR2 FQGNSA. V lost 2 bases and J lost 8; bases outside the gene matches: 4. Looking up the rest from reference TRBV7-2 and TRBJ1-3 gives the full variable domain: GAGVSQSPSNKVTEKGKDVELRCDPISGHTALYWYRQSLGQGLEFLIYFQGNSAPDKSGLPSDRFSAERTGGSVSTLTIQRTQQEDSAVYLCASSLMGQGADTIYFGEGSWLTVV.